This section outlines one T cell receptor beta chain sequence together with its context. Assay: immunoSEQ multiplex PCR; the TCRdb copy retains only in-frame clones and omits some. The sample yields about 2,100,000 clones, roughly 91% seen once. These data come from a study of shared clonotypes between healthy human individuals. Study information: Per donor, CD8 memory used one plate, CD8 naive used two, CD4 memory used three and CD4 naive used three.

Trimming took off 3 bases at V and 8 bases at J, with 10 bases between the two ends. CDR1 is SEHNR, CDR2 FQNEAQ, per germline (reference sequence). The CDR3 spans 12 residues. CD45RO negativity and positive selection for CCR7 defined naive CD8 cells, a population that excluded terminally differentiated effector memory CD45RA+ cells. This chain connects TRBV7-9 to TRBJ1-2; D possibly corresponds to TRBD1 (5 bases). The receptor was derived from a man younger than 30 in good health. Some clones in this sample may be carry-over from other donors' samples. Sequencing used naive CD8+ T cells from PBMCs. The CDR3 DNA reads as TGTGCCAGCAGCTTCGCCAGGGACGGCTACACCTTC. Its protein product is CASSFARDGYTF. Together with reference TRBV7-9 and TRBJ1-2, the CDR3 gives the full variable domain: DTGVSQNPRHKITKRGQNVTFRCDPISEHNRLYWYRQTLGQGPEFLTYFQNEAQLEKSRLLSDRFSAERPKGSFSTLEIQRTEQGDSAMYLCASSFARDGYTFGSGTRLTVV.